This T cell receptor (beta chain) was captured by sequencing in a study of cytomegalovirus exposure and HLA in healthy donors (TCRdb year 2017). Study-level background: The 700 or so repertoires of the first cohort and the roughly 120 validation repertoires were produced on the same platform, according to a later analysis. The study aimed to test whether cataloging public T cell receptors could reveal signatures of past pathogen exposure. A separate validation cohort of roughly 120 different subjects was used in addition to the roughly 700-subject first cohort. High-throughput TCR immunosequencing, statistical association of individual TCRs with disease status, and machine learning were combined to predict cytomegalovirus infection status. Paper-wide results and their limitations: All 130 or so repertoires were used to score co-occurrence in the validation cohort in a later analysis, because that analysis had no HLA typing for the cohort. In the study, approximately 160 TCR beta chains were listed as associated with cytomegalovirus. In vitro tests confirmed that three of the cytomegalovirus-associated TCR beta chains recognize cytomegalovirus antigens. The classifier was reported to diagnose cytomegalovirus status with high specificity and sensitivity in both the original and validation cohorts. Most TCR sequences were seen in very few donors, while some public TCRs were found in many individuals. Subsequent analysis determined that TCRs grouped into clusters in the first cohort also showed a tendency toward co-occurrence across the 90 to 150 validation repertoires, and 90% to 95% of cluster scores exceeded 0. The authors suggested that the approach could potentially be extended to other disease states and immunological phenotypes.

Libraries were prepared through the immunoSEQ multiplex PCR assay. Processing in the source paper ran as follows. A statistical classification framework was built to diagnose cytomegalovirus status from the catalog of TCR beta chain sequences. This immuneACCESS table, as held by TCRdb, lists in-frame sequences with V and J called but not all clones. Of the missing ones, under half trace to an unresolved V gene in checked studies; the others have no known cause. The V and J calls and clone size are taken from that table; D and trimming were inferred from the DNA. The sample has 220,000 or so clones on record, over 70% of them singletons. Of the sample, around 15% falls within the top ten clones. Comments on this clone: Its recognized antigen is unknown. The sample holds no much larger clone one base away, and base qualities are not on file.

From the cysteine up to the phenylalanine, the CDR3 has a length of 14 residues. Only CDR3 DNA remains: 42 bases, in frame from the first base. CDR1 SGHDT and CDR2 YYEEEE are derived from the germline V gene. V ends up 2 bases short and J 8 bases short, with an unmatched junction base count of 6. The donors were included in the validation cohort of around 120 subjects, a group kept apart from the roughly 700-subject first cohort. Sequenced sample: PBMCs. The sequence joins TRBV5-6 to TRBJ1-4; TRBD1 matches 7 bases in the middle. This TCR was sampled from a woman aged 25 to 39 in good health and CMV-seropositive. The nucleotide sequence is TGTGCCAGCAGCTTACAGGGGCTAAAGGAAAAACTGTTTTTT. This gives the protein CASSLQGLKEKLFF. Joined to the reference TRBV5-6 and TRBJ1-4 proteins, this CDR3 gives the full variable domain: DAGVTQSPTHLIKTRGQQVTLRCSPKSGHDTVSWYQQALGQGPQFIFQYYEEEERQRGNFPDRFSGHQFPNYSSELNVNALLLGDSALYLCASSLQGLKEKLFFGSGTQLSVL.